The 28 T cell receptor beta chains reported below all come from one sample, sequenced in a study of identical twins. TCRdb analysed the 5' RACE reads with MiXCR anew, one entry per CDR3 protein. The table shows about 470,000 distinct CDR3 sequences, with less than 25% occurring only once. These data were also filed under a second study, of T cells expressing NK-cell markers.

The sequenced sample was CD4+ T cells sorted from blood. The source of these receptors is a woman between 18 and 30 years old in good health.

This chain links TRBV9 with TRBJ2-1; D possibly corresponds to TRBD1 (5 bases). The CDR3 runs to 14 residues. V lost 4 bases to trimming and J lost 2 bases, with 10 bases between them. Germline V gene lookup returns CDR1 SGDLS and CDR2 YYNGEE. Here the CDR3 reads CASSLEGAYNEQFF. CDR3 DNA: TGTGCCAGCAGCCTCGAAGGGGCCTACAATGAGCAGTTCTTC.

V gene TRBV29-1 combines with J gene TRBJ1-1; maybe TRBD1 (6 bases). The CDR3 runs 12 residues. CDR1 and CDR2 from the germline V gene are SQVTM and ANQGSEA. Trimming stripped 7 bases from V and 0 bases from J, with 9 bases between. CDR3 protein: CSGGQLNTEAFF. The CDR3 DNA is TGCAGCGGAGGACAGCTGAACACTGAAGCTTTCTTT. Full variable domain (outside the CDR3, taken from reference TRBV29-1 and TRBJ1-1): SAVISQKPSRDICQRGTSLTIQCQVDSQVTMMFWYRQQPGQSLTLIATANQGSEATYESGFVIDKFPISRPNLTFSTLTVSNMSPEDSSIYLCSGGQLNTEAFFGQGTRLTVV.

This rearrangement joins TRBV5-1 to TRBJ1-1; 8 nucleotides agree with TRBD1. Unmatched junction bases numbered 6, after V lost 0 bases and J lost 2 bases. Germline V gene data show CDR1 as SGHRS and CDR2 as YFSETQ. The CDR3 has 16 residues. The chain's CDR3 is CASSLGWTGINTEAFF. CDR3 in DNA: TGCGCCAGCAGCTTGGGGTGGACAGGGATTAACACTGAAGCTTTCTTT.

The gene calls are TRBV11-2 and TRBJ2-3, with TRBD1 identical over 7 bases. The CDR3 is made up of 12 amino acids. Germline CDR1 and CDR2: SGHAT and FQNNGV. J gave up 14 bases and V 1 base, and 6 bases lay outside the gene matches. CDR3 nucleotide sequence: TGTGCCAGCAGCTTAGTACAGGGGAGAGGGTATTTT. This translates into CASSLVQGRGYF.

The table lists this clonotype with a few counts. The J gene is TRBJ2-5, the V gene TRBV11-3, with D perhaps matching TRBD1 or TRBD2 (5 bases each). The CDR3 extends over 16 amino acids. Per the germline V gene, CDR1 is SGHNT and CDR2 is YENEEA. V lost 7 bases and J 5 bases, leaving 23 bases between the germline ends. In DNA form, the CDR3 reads TGTGCCAGCACCATTACTCTATTGGGGGATTTTGAGACCCAGTACTTC. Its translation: CASTITLLGDFETQYF.

CDR3 DNA: TGTGCCAGCAGCTCACAGGGGGACGGGGAGCTGTTTTTT. As protein: CASSSQGDGELFF. The rearrangement joins TRBV11-2 to TRBJ2-2; 8 positions agree with TRBD1. Germline V gene data show CDR1 as SGHAT and CDR2 as FQNNGV. This CDR3 is built from 13 residues. V was pared by 4 bases and J by 7 bases, with 2 bases of the junction left unmatched.

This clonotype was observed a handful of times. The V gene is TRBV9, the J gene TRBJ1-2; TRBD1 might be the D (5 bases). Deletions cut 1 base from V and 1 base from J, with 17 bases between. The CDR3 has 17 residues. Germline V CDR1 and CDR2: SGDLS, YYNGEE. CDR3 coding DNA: TGTGCCAGCAGCGTAAACTCAGGGTGGCGAGTTAACTATGGCTACACCTTC. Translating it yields CASSVNSGWRVNYGYTF.

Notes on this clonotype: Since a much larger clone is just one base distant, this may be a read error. Written as DNA, the CDR3 is TGTGCCACCAGCCAAAGGATCCCGGGGAAAGAGACCCAGTACTTC. It encodes CATSQRIPGKETQYF. The chain joins TRBV3-1 to TRBJ2-5, with D perhaps matching TRBD2 (5 bases). CDR3 length: 15 amino acids. Per germline, CDR1 LGHDT and CDR2 YNNKEL (reference sequence).

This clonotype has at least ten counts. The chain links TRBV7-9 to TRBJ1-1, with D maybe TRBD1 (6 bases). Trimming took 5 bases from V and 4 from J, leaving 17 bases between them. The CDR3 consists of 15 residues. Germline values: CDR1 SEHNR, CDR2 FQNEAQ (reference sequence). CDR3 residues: CASSRRGGLGTEAFF. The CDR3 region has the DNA TGTGCCAGCAGCCGTAGGGGGGGTCTGGGCACTGAAGCTTTCTTT.

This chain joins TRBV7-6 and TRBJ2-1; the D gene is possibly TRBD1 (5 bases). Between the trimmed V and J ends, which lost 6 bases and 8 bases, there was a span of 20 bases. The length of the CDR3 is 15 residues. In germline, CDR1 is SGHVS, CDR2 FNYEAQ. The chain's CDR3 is CASSPRGATSDEQFF. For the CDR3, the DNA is TGTGCCAGCAGTCCAAGGGGTGCAACCTCGGATGAGCAGTTCTTC. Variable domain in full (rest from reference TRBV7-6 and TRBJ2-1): GAGVSQSPRYKVTKRGQDVALRCDPISGHVSLYWYRQALGQGPEFLTYFNYEAQQDKSGLPNDRFSAERPEGSISTLTIQRTEQRDSAMYRCASSPRGATSDEQFFGPGTRLTVL.

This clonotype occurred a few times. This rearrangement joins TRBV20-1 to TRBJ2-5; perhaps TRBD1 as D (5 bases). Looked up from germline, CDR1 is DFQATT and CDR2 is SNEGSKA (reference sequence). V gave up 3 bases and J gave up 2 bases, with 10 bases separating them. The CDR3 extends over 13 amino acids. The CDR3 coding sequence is TGCAGTGCTAGGGACACTAAACAAGAGACCCAGTACTTC. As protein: CSARDTKQETQYF.

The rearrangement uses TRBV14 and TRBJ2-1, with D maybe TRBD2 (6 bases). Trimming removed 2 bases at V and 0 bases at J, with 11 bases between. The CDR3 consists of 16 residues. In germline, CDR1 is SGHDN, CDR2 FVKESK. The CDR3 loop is CASSQRPGDSYNEQFF. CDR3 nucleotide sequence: TGTGCCAGCAGCCAACGGCCGGGGGACTCCTACAATGAGCAGTTCTTC.

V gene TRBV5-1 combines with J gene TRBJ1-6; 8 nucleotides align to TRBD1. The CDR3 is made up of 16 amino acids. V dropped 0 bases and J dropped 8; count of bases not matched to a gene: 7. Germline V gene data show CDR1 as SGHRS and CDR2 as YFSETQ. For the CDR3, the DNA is TGCGCCAGCAGCTTGGACCAGGGGGCAAAGGATTCACCCCTCCACTTT. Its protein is CASSLDQGAKDSPLHF.

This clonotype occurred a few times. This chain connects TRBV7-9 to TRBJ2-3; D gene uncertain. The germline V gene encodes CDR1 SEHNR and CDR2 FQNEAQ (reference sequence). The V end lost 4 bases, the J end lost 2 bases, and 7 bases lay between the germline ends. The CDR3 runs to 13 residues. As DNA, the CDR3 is TGTGCCAGCAGCTCCGGACCCACAGATACGCAGTATTTT. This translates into CASSSGPTDTQYF. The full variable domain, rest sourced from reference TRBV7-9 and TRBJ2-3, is DTGVSQNPRHKITKRGQNVTFRCDPISEHNRLYWYRQTLGQGPEFLTYFQNEAQLEKSRLLSDRFSAERPKGSFSTLEIQRTEQGDSAMYLCASSSGPTDTQYFGPGTRLTVL.

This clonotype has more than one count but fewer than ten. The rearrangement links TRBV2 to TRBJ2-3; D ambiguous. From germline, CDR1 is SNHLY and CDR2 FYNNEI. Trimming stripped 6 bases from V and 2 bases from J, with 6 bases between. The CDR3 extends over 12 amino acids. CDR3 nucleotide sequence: TGTGCCAGCAGGGCCTACACAGATACGCAGTATTTT. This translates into CASRAYTDTQYF.

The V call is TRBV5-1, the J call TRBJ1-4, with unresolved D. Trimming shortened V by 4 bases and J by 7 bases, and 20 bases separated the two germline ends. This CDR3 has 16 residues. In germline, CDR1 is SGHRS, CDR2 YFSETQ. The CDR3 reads CASSLGTVMGLEKLFF. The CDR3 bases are TGCGCCAGCAGCCTCGGAACGGTGATGGGCCTTGAAAAACTGTTTTTT.

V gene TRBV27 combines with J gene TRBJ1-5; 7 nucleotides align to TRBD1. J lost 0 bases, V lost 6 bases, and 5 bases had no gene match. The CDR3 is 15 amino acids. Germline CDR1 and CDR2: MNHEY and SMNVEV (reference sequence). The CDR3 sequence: CASRLTGVSNQPQHF. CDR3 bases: TGTGCCAGCAGACTAACAGGGGTTAGCAATCAGCCCCAGCATTTT.

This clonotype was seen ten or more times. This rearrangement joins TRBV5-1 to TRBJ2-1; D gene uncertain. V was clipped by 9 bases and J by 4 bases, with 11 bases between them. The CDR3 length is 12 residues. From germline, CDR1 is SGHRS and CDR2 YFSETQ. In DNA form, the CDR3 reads TGCGCCACTACGGACCAATACAATGAGCAGTTCTTC. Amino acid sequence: CATTDQYNEQFF.

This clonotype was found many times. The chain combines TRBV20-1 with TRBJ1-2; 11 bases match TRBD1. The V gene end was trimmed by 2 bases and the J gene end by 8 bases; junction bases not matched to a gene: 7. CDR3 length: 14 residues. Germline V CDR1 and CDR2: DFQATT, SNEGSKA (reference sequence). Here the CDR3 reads CSARPGQGVWGYTF. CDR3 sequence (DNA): TGCAGTGCTAGACCGGGACAGGGGGTTTGGGGCTACACCTTC.

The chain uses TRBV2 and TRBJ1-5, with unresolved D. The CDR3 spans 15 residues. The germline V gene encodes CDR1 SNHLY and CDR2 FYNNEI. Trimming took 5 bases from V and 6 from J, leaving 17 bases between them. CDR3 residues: CASSRSLVQTQPQHF. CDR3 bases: TGTGCCAGCAGTCGATCACTCGTTCAAACTCAGCCCCAGCATTTT.

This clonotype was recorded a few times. The CDR3 loop reads CASLNSRGSSDTQYF. In DNA, the CDR3 is TGTGCCAGCCTAAACAGCAGGGGGTCATCAGATACGCAGTATTTT. V usage is TRBV18 and J usage is TRBJ2-3; the match to TRBD1 covers 7 bases. Germline trimming cut 8 bases from V and 4 bases from J; bases unmatched to any gene: 12. The CDR3 runs 15 residues. Germline loops: CDR1 KGHSH, CDR2 LQKENI. Complete variable domain (other parts from reference TRBV18 and TRBJ2-3): NAGVMQNPRHLVRRRGQEARLRCSPMKGHSHVYWYRQLPEEGLKFMVYLQKENIIDESGMPKERFSAEFPKEGPSILRIQQVVRGDSAAYFCASLNSRGSSDTQYFGPGTRLTVL.

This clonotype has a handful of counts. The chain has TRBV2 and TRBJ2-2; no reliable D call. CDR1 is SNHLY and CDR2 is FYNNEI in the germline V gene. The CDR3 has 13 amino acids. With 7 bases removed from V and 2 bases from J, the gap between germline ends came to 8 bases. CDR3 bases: TGTGCCAGCACAGCTATCAACACCGGGGAGCTGTTTTTT. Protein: CASTAINTGELFF.

CDR3 region: CASSSLPLAGGGTDTQYF. The CDR3 DNA sequence: TGTGCCAGCAGCTCCCTCCCTCTCGCGGGAGGGGGTACAGATACGCAGTATTTT. This chain uses TRBV11-2 with TRBJ2-3, with TRBD2 matching 9 bases. The CDR3 extends over 18 amino acids. CDR1 and CDR2 from the germline V gene are SGHAT and FQNNGV. V was clipped by 4 bases and J by 3 bases; unmatched bases: 14.

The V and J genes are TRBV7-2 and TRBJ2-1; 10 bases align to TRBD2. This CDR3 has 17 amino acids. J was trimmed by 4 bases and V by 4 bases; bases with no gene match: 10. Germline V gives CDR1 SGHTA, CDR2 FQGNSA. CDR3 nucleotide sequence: TGTGCCAGCAGCTCTTGGGCTAGCGGGAGTTTTTACAATGAGCAGTTCTTC. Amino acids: CASSSWASGSFYNEQFF.

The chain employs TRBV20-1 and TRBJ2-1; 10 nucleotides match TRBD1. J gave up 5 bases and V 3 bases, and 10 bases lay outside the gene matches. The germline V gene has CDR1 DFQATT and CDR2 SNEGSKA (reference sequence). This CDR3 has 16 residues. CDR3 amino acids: CSARNPRDRGHNEQFF. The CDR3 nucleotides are TGCAGTGCTAGGAATCCTCGGGACAGGGGTCACAATGAGCAGTTCTTC.

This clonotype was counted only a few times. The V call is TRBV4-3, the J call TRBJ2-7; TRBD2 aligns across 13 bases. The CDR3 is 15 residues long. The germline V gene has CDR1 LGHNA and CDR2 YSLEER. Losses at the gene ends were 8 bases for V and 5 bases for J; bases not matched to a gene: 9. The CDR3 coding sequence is TGCGCCAGCCGACGGACTAGCGGGAGTCTCGACGAGCAGTACTTC. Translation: CASRRTSGSLDEQYF.

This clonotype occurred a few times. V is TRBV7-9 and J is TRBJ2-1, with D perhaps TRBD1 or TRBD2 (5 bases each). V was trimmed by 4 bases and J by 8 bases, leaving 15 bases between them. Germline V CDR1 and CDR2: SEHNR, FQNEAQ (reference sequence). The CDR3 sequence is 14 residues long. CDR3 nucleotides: TGTGCCAGCAGCTCCCGGACGGGACCGGATGAGCAGTTCTTC. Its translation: CASSSRTGPDEQFF. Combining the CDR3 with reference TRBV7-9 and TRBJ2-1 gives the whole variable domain DTGVSQNPRHKITKRGQNVTFRCDPISEHNRLYWYRQTLGQGPEFLTYFQNEAQLEKSRLLSDRFSAERPKGSFSTLEIQRTEQGDSAMYLCASSSRTGPDEQFFGPGTRLTVL.

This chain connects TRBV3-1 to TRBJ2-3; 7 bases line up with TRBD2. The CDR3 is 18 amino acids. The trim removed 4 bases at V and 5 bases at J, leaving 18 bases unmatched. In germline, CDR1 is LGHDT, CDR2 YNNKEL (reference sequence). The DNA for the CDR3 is TGTGCCAGCAGCCCGTCATACCGCAGGACTAGGGAAAGAGATACGCAGTATTTT. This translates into CASSPSYRRTRERDTQYF.